The sequence of this TCR beta chain was determined in a study of cytomegalovirus exposure and HLA in healthy donors. The CDR3 has 13 amino acids. Germline CDR1 and CDR2: SGHRS and YFSETQ. V shed 4 bases and J 6 bases; nucleotides not matched to a gene: 3. Primers for the PCR totalled 60 Vbeta and 13 Jbeta. This table comes from immunoSEQ multiplex PCR, and its TCRdb copy is limited to in-frame clones, with some not included. The sample has about 98,000 clones, roughly 81% seen once. This sequence joins TRBV5-1 and TRBJ1-5; TRBD1 aligns across 8 bases. The receptor was derived from a man between 40 and 49 years old in good health and CMV-seronegative. Material: PBMCs. Written as DNA, the CDR3 is TGCGCCAGCAGCATAGGGACAGGTCAGCCCCAGCATTTT. It specifies CASSIGTGQPQHF.